The 12 T cell receptor beta chains below all came from one sample that was sequenced in a study of regulatory T cells in long-lasting Graves disease. The authors built TCR beta libraries using iRepertoire HTBI primers and Arm-PCR of CDR3 regions. TCRdb independently ran MiXCR on the multiplex PCR reads; one entry per CDR3 protein. The data contain roughly 610,000 distinct CDR3 sequences, around 15% of them singletons. As to time point: newly diagnosed GD, antithyroid drugs for less than 3 months. Preparation of the TCR library used RNA extracted from PBMCs. This same sample was also part of a study on T cells in Graves' hyperthyroidism and ophthalmopathy.

Sequencing was performed on peripheral blood mononuclear cells (PBMCs), taken at new diagnosis, from a patient treated with antithyroid drugs. The receptors stem from a woman between 25 and 40 years old with Graves disease.

This clonotype was found many times. The chain combines TRBV5-5 with TRBJ1-5, with TRBD1 as a possible D gene (5 bases). V dropped 1 base and J dropped 2 bases, with 13 bases sitting between them. Germline V gene data show CDR1 as SGHKS and CDR2 as YYEKEE (reference sequence). The length of the CDR3 is 16 residues. CDR3 nucleotide sequence: TGTGCCAGCAGCTTGAATGGGGCGGACGGCAATCAGCCCCAGCATTTT. This sequence encodes CASSLNGADGNQPQHF.

This clonotype has a handful of counts. The V call is TRBV6-1, the J call TRBJ2-1, with 8 bases identical to TRBD2. The CDR3 contains 15 residues. Germline-derived CDR1 and CDR2 are MNHNS and SASEGT. The junction had 11 bases not matched to a gene; V was cut back by 6 bases and J by 7 bases. DNA for the CDR3: TGTGCCAGCAGCCCAATAACTAGCGGCCAAAATGAGCAGTTCTTC. It encodes CASSPITSGQNEQFF.

This clonotype appeared a few times. The chain couples TRBV6-5 to TRBJ1-2; D is uncertain. The V gene lost 4 bases and the J gene lost 4 bases, with 13 bases spanning the gap. This CDR3 is built from 14 residues. Germline values: CDR1 MNHEY, CDR2 SVGAGI. The CDR3 coding sequence is TGTGCCAGCAGTTCCTCCCCGGGTTTCTATGGCTACACCTTC. This sequence encodes CASSSSPGFYGYTF.

The chain recombines TRBV5-1 with TRBJ1-4; D gene unclear. Germline V gene data show CDR1 as SGHRS and CDR2 as YFSETQ. The CDR3 sequence is 13 residues long. The V and J ends lost 9 bases and 3 bases respectively, with 12 bases between them. CDR3 coding DNA: TGCGCCACCGCTAGATGGCCTAATGAAAAACTGTTTTTT. Residues: CATARWPNEKLFF.

This clonotype was picked up many times. The chain joins TRBV12-3 or TRBV12-4 to TRBJ2-3; 7 bases agree with TRBD2. This CDR3 has 13 amino acids. The V gene end was trimmed by 9 bases and the J gene end by 0 bases; junction bases not matched to a gene: 3. CDR3 in DNA: TGTGCCAGTGGGGGGGTTAGCACAGATACGCAGTATTTT. Protein sequence: CASGGVSTDTQYF.

This clonotype has at least ten counts. The chain recombines TRBV10-3 with TRBJ1-1; D unclear. The CDR3 covers 15 residues. Germline CDR1 is ENHRY and CDR2 is SYGVKD. The V and J ends lost 0 bases and 0 bases respectively, with 8 bases between them. The chain's CDR3 is CAISESNGLNTEAFF. CDR3 coding DNA: TGTGCCATCAGTGAGTCGAACGGGTTGAACACTGAAGCTTTCTTT.

A few counts support this clonotype. The rearrangement joins TRBV6-2 or TRBV6-3 to TRBJ2-7, with a tentative D call TRBD2 (6 bases). The CDR3 has 14 amino acids. Trimming removed 2 bases from V and 6 bases from J, with 14 bases in between. Germline V CDR1 and CDR2: MNHEY, SVGEGT. Here the CDR3 reads CASSYPGLRGEQYF. The CDR3 DNA reads TGTGCCAGCAGTTACCCCGGACTACGCGGCGAGCAGTACTTC.

V usage is TRBV27 and J usage is TRBJ1-5; 7 bases map to TRBD1. This CDR3 region has 14 residues. Germline V CDR1 and CDR2: MNHEY, SMNVEV (reference sequence). The junction had 8 bases not matched to a gene; V was cut back by 5 bases and J by 7 bases. CDR3 nucleotides: TGTGCCAGCAGTCCAGGACAGGCACCCCAGCCCCAGCATTTT. It codes for CASSPGQAPQPQHF.

This clonotype was seen at least ten times. The rearrangement joins TRBV28 to TRBJ1-1; D unclear. The V end lost 8 bases, the J end lost 0 bases, and 10 bases lay between the germline ends. CDR3 length: 13 residues. Germline V gene data show CDR1 as MDHEN and CDR2 as SYDVKM. Written as DNA, the CDR3 is TGTGCCAGCTGGTCGGGCCTGAACACTGAAGCTTTCTTT. The encoded protein is CASWSGLNTEAFF.

This clonotype was counted a few times. V usage is TRBV7-9 and J usage is TRBJ2-1; 9 bases are a match to TRBD1. The V gene's germline CDR1 is SEHNR and CDR2 FQNEAQ (reference sequence). The junction had 5 bases not matched to a gene; V was cut back by 3 bases and J by 8 bases. This CDR3 has 14 residues. For the CDR3, the DNA is TGTGCCAGCAGCTTCCGGGACAGGGAACATGAGCAGTTCTTC. It translates to CASSFRDREHEQFF.

This clonotype was seen only a few times. This chain joins TRBV28 and TRBJ1-3, with 8 positions matching TRBD1. The V gene's germline CDR1 is MDHEN and CDR2 SYDVKM. J gave up 3 bases and V 6 bases, and 7 bases lay outside the gene matches. The CDR3 loop spans 15 amino acids. DNA of the CDR3: TGTGCCAGCAGAAGACAGGGGAACTTTGGAAACACCATATATTTT. It codes for CASRRQGNFGNTIYF.

The chain carries TRBV24-1 and TRBJ1-2, with 8 nucleotides matching TRBD1. Trimming cost V 6 bases and J 7 bases; bases outside gene matches: 3. CDR1 and CDR2 from the germline V gene are KGHDR and SFDVKD. CDR3 size: 12 residues. In DNA, the CDR3 is TGTGCCACCAGTTCAGGGGGCGTTGGCTACACCTTC. Translated, it gives CATSSGGVGYTF.